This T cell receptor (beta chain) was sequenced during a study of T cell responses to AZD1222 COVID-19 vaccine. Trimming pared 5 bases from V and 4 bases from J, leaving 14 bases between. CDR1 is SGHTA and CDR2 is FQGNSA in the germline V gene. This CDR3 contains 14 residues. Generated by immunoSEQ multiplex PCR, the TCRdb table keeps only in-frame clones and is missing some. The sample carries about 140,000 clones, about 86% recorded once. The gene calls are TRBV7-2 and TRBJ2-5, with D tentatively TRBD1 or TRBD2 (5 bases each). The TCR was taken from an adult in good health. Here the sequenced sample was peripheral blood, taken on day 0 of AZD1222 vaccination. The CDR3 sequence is CASSPRFGAETQYF. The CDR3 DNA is TGTGCCAGCAGCCCTAGATTCGGGGCAGAGACCCAGTACTTC.